The clone carrying this T cell receptor beta chain was seen more than once but under ten times. The target antigen is unknown. This specimen comes from a study of CD8 T cells in ankylosing spondylitis. Findings of the study overall: Some motif variants had been reported before (in reactive arthritis synovial fluid and blood). Ankylosing spondylitis blood appeared to carry a characteristic TCR beta motif of under ten highly homologous variants. Disease-linked clones bore a CD8+ phenotype, appearing relatively rarely in peripheral blood. Significant enrichment of disease-linked clones was reportedly seen in matched ankylosing spondylitis synovial fluid.

TCRdb itself ran the 5' RACE reads through MiXCR, one entry per CDR3 protein. The table includes 120,000 or so distinct CDR3 sequences, roughly 13% detected once. The CDR3 sequence is 13 residues long. Germline V gene sequence: CDR1 LNHDA, CDR2 SQIVND (reference sequence). Deletions cut 7 bases from V and 3 bases from J, with 12 bases between. Sequencing input: blood, either unsorted or a sorted T cell fraction (not recorded which). The receptor's source is a female donor with ankylosing spondylitis or in good health (not recorded which). The rearrangement links TRBV19 to TRBJ1-1; D gene ambiguous. For the CDR3, the DNA is TGTGCCAGTACCAGAGAGGGTTACACTGAAGCTTTCTTT. Protein product: CASTREGYTEAFF. Using reference TRBV19 and TRBJ1-1 for the parts outside the CDR3, the full variable domain is DGGITQSPKYLFRKEGQNVTLSCEQNLNHDAMYWYRQDPGQGLRLIYYSQIVNDFQKGDIAEGYSVSREKKESFPLTVTSAQKNPTAFYLCASTREGYTEAFFGQGTRLTVV.